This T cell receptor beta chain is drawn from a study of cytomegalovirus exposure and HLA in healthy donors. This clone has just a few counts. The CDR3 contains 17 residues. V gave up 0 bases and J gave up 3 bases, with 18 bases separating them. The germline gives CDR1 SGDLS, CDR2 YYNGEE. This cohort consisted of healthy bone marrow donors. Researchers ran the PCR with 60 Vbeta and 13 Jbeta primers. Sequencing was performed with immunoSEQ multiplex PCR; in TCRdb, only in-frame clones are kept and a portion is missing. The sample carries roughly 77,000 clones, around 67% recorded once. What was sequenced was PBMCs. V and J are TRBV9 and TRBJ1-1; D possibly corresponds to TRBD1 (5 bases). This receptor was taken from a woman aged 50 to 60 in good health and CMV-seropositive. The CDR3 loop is CASSVGGRSVSDTEAFF. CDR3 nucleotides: TGTGCCAGCAGCGTAGGGGGGAGGAGCGTTTCGGACACTGAAGCTTTCTTT.